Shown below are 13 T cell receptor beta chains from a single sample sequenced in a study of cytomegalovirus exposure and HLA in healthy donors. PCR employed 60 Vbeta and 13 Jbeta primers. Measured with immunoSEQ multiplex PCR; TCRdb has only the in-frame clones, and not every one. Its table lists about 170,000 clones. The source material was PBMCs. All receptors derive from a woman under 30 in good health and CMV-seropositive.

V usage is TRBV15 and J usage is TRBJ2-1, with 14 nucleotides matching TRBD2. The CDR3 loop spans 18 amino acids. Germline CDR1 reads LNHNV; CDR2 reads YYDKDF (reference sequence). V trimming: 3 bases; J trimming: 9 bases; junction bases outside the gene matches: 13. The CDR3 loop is CATSSGTSGSLRLIEQFF. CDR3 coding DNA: TGTGCCACCAGCAGTGGGACTAGCGGGAGTCTTAGGTTAATTGAGCAGTTCTTC.

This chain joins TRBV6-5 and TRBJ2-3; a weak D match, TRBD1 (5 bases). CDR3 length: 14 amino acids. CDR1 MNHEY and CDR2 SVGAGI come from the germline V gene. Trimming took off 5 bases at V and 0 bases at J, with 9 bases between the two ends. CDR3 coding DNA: TGTGCCAGCAGTCTTCAGGGTAGCACAGATACGCAGTATTTT. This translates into CASSLQGSTDTQYF.

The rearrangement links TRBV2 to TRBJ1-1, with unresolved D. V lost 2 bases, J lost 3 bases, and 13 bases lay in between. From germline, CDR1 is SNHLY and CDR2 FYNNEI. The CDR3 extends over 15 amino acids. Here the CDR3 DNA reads TGTGCCAGCAGTGAACAGGCCCCGCAGGACACTGAAGCTTTCTTT. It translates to CASSEQAPQDTEAFF.

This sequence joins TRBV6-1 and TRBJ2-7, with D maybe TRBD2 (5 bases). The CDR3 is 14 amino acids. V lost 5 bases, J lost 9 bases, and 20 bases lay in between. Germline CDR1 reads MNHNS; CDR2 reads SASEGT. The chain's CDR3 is CASSPGVAANVQYF. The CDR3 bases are TGTGCCAGCAGTCCCGGGGTAGCTGCGAATGTGCAGTACTTC.

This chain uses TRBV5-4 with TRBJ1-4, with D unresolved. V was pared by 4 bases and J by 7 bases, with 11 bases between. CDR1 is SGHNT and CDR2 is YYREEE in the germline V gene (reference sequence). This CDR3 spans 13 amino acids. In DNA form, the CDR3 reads TGTGCCAGCAGCGACCCGCGGCGTGAAAAACTGTTTTTT. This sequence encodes CASSDPRREKLFF.

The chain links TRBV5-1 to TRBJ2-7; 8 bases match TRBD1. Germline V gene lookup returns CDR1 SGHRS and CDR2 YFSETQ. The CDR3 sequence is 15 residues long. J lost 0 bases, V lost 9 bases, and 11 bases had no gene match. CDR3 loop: CAIPGDTGGSYEQYF. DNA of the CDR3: TGCGCCATCCCAGGGGATACAGGGGGCTCCTACGAGCAGTACTTC.

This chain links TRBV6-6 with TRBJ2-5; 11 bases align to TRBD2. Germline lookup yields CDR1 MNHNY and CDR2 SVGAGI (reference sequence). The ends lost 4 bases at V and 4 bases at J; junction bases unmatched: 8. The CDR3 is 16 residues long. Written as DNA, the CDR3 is TGTGCCAGCAGTTTGGCTAGCGGGGGGCAGGGAGAGACCCAGTACTTC. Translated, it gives CASSLASGGQGETQYF.

CDR3 in DNA: TGTGCCAGCAGCCAAAATTATGAGCAGTTCTTC. Translation: CASSQNYEQFF. V usage is TRBV28 and J usage is TRBJ2-1; the D is unclear. Germline CDR1 reads MDHEN; CDR2 reads SYDVKM. The germline V and J ends were trimmed by 6 bases and 8 bases, with 8 bases remaining between them. This CDR3 has 11 amino acids.

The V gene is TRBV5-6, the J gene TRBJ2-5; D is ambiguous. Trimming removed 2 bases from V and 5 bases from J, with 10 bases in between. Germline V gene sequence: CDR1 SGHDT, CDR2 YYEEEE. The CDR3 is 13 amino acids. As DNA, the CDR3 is TGTGCCAGCAGCTTTGACTTGCGGGAGACCCAGTACTTC. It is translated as CASSFDLRETQYF.

This CDR3 is CAISGTSSTDTQYF. CDR3 DNA sequence: TGTGCCATCAGCGGGACTAGCAGCACAGATACGCAGTATTTT. The genes are TRBV10-3 and TRBJ2-3, with 9 bases fitting TRBD2. The V segment lost 6 bases and the J segment 0 bases; nucleotides outside the gene matches: 1. There are 14 residues in the CDR3. The germline CDR1 and CDR2 sequences are ENHRY and SYGVKD.

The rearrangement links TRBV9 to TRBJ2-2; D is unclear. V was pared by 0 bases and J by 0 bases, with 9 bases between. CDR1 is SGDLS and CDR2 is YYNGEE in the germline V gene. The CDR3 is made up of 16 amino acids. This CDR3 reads CASSVGVQTNTGELFF. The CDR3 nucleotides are TGTGCCAGCAGCGTAGGGGTACAGACGAACACCGGGGAGCTGTTTTTT.

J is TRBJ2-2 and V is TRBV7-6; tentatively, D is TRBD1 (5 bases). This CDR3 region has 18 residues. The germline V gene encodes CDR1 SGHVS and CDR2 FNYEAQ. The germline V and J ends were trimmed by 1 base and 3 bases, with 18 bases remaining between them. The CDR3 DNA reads TGTGCCAGCAGCTTAGACTACAGGTCCAAAAGGCACACCGGGGAGCTGTTTTTT. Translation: CASSLDYRSKRHTGELFF. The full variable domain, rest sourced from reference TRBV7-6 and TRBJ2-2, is GAGVSQSPRYKVTKRGQDVALRCDPISGHVSLYWYRQALGQGPEFLTYFNYEAQQDKSGLPNDRFSAERPEGSISTLTIQRTEQRDSAMYRCASSLDYRSKRHTGELFFGEGSRLTVL.

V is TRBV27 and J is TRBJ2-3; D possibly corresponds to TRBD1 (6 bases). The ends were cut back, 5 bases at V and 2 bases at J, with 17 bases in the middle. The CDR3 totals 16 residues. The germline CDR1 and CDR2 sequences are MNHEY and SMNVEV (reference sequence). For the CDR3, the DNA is TGTGCCAGCAGTCCTCCGGGACACCTCTTCACAGATACGCAGTATTTT. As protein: CASSPPGHLFTDTQYF.